The 28 T cell receptor beta chains below were found in one sample sequenced in a study of tumor and adjacent non-tumor tissue in lung cancer. A modified ARM-PCR protocol with three rounds of nested PCR amplified TCRbeta. TCRdb independently ran MiXCR on the multiplex PCR reads; one entry per CDR3 protein. The sample yields 65,000 to 70,000 distinct CDR3 sequences, just under 60% seen once. No cell sorting was done before RNA was extracted from the tissue. Input material: lung tumor tissue. Receptors originate from a middle-aged man with non-small cell lung cancer.

The chain joins TRBV28 to TRBJ2-1, with D tentatively TRBD2 (5 bases). The CDR3 totals 17 residues. Germline V CDR1 and CDR2: MDHEN, SYDVKM. Trimming stripped 5 bases from V and 8 bases from J, with 25 bases between. The CDR3 spells CASSAKGGRTTGYEQFF. For the CDR3, the DNA is TGTGCCAGCAGTGCCAAAGGCGGAAGAACTACGGGATATGAGCAGTTCTTC.

For this clonotype: At one end, the junction sequence differs from germline, possibly due to a read error. The chain combines TRBV6-5 with TRBJ2-7; D might be TRBD1 or TRBD2, each matching 5 bases. In germline, CDR1 is MNHEY, CDR2 SVGAGI. The CDR3 has 14 residues. The CDR3 DNA follows: TGTGCCAGCAGCTTGGGACCTCCCCTCGACGAGCAGTGCTTC. It codes for CASSLGPPLDEQCF.

For this clonotype: A read error may account for a junction end that differs from germline. This CDR3 reads CASSLEDRGRIDERLFF. CDR3 sequence (DNA): TGTGCCAGCAGTTTAGAAGACAGGGGGCGCATAGATGAAAGACTGTTTTTT. This chain joins TRBV12-3 or TRBV12-4 and TRBJ1-4, with TRBD1 identical over 10 bases. The CDR3 has 17 amino acids.

This clonotype was observed a handful of times. The V and J genes are TRBV5-1 and TRBJ2-5; no firm D call. The CDR3 spans 14 residues. V dropped 2 bases and J dropped 0 bases, with 8 bases sitting between them. Germline assignment: CDR1 SGHRS and CDR2 YFSETQ. The CDR3 region is CASSFRSYQETQYF. The CDR3 nucleotides are TGCGCCAGCAGCTTTCGATCGTACCAAGAGACCCAGTACTTC.

This clonotype was detected ten times or more. CDR3 protein: CASSSVSGAPGTGELFF. The CDR3 bases are TGTGCCAGCAGCTCCGTTAGCGGAGCCCCGGGGACCGGGGAGCTGTTTTTT. The chain recombines TRBV12-3 or TRBV12-4 with TRBJ2-2; TRBD2 is a possible D gene (6 bases). V gave up 6 bases and J gave up 5 bases, with 22 bases separating them. The CDR3 extends over 17 amino acids.

The chain uses TRBV6-5 and TRBJ2-2; D is possibly TRBD2 (5 bases). Germline V lookup: CDR1 MNHEY, CDR2 SVGAGI. Between the trimmed V and J ends, which lost 5 bases and 15 bases, there was a span of 22 bases. This CDR3 comprises 14 residues. CDR3 protein: CASSRDRATGDLFF. The CDR3 region has the DNA TGTGCCAGCAGTAGAGATAGAGCTACCGGGGATTTGTTTTTT.

With regard to this clonotype: One junction end does not reproduce the germline sequence, and a read error may be involved. This rearrangement joins TRBV11-2 to TRBJ2-1, with 8 positions matching TRBD2. This CDR3 region has 17 residues. The germline V gene has CDR1 SGHAT and CDR2 FQNNGV. As DNA, the CDR3 is TGTGCCAGCAGCCGAACAGGGACTAGAGGTTCTTACAAAGAGCAGTTCTTC. This sequence encodes CASSRTGTRGSYKEQFF.

Worth noting for this clonotype: A read error may produce the germline difference seen at one junction end. The rearrangement uses TRBV29-1 and TRBJ2-3; tentatively, D is TRBD1 or TRBD2 (6 bases each). The CDR3 covers 13 residues. CDR1 and CDR2 from the germline V gene are SQVTM and ANQGSEA. The CDR3 sequence: CSVEEQGGDMQYF. The CDR3 DNA follows: TGTAGCGTTGAAGAACAGGGAGGAGATATGCAGTATTTT.

Notes on this clonotype: This may be a read error: a much more frequent sequence differs by one nucleotide. V gene TRBV15 combines with J gene TRBJ1-3, with a weak D call TRBD1 (5 bases). The germline V gene encodes CDR1 LNHNV and CDR2 YYDKDF (reference sequence). The CDR3 contains 14 residues. The V and J ends lost 5 bases and 4 bases respectively, with 12 bases between them. The CDR3 sequence is CATSPIGGGNTIYF. As DNA, the CDR3 is TGTGCCACCAGCCCCATCGGGGGAGGAAACACCATATATTTT.

The chain has TRBV4-2 and TRBJ2-3; possible D gene TRBD2, 5 bases. This CDR3 has 18 residues. CDR1 and CDR2 from the germline V gene are LGHNA and YNFKEQ. Trimming left V 0 bases short and J 6 bases short, with 22 bases between. Here the CDR3 DNA reads TGTGCCAGCAGCCAAGATTTGGCTAGTGGGCGGGCTCTGGATACGCAGTATTTT. Protein: CASSQDLASGRALDTQYF.

This clonotype was observed at least ten times. The chain has TRBV4-2 and TRBJ2-1; D remains unclear. V was clipped by 2 bases and J by 7 bases, with 12 bases between them. This CDR3 is 14 amino acids long. CDR1 is LGHNA, CDR2 YNFKEQ, per germline. The CDR3 sequence is CASSQRSIGNEQFF. The CDR3 region has the DNA TGTGCCAGCAGCCAACGCAGCATAGGGAATGAGCAGTTCTTC.

Points on this clonotype: The missing conserved phenylalanine or tryptophan at the end of this CDR3 makes a read error likely. The J gene is TRBJ1-6, the V gene TRBV20-1; 9 bases line up with TRBD1. Germline V gene lookup returns CDR1 DFQATT and CDR2 SNEGSKA (reference sequence). The CDR3 extends over 16 amino acids. The CDR3 protein is CSARVRQGERNSPLHV. CDR3 in DNA: TGCAGTGCAAGAGTCAGACAGGGGGAGCGGAATTCACCCCTCCACGTT.

About this clonotype itself: A read error may produce the germline difference seen at one junction end. As DNA, the CDR3 is TGTGCCAACAGCGAAGGGACTAGCGGGGGATACACAGATAAGCAGTATTTT. Protein: CANSEGTSGGYTDKQYF. The chain couples TRBV11-3 to TRBJ2-3, with 14 bases identical to TRBD2. CDR3 length: 17 residues. The germline gives CDR1 SGHNT, CDR2 YENEEA.

Note on this clonotype: The germline gene is not matched at one end of the junction; a read error may be the cause. The V and J genes are TRBV6-5 and TRBJ2-1; D call uncertain. The CDR3 contains 16 residues. The germline V gene has CDR1 MNHEY and CDR2 SVGAGI. CDR3 nucleotide sequence: TGTGCTAGCAGTTACTTGGTTACTTGCGGTAACAATGAGCAGTTCTTC. Translating it yields CASSYLVTCGNNEQFF.

The chain recombines TRBV11-2 with TRBJ2-3; TRBD2 might be the D (6 bases). The CDR3 is made up of 14 amino acids. Trimming cost V 2 bases and J 7 bases, with 13 bases left between them. From germline, CDR1 is SGHAT and CDR2 FQNNGV. CDR3 region: CASSLSHGGNTQYF. CDR3 coding DNA: TGTGCCAGCAGCTTATCCCACGGGGGTAATACGCAGTATTTT.

This clonotype appeared once. The rearrangement links TRBV11-2 to TRBJ1-4; possible D gene TRBD1, 6 bases. CDR1 is SGHAT, CDR2 FQNNGV, per germline. This CDR3 has 18 residues. Between the trimmed V and J ends, which lost 5 bases and 3 bases, there was a span of 22 bases. As DNA, the CDR3 is TGTGCCAGCAGCCAACTCGTTTGGGAACAGGGATCTAATGAAAAACTGTTTTTT. Translated: CASSQLVWEQGSNEKLFF.

On this clonotype: One junction end disagrees with the germline gene, perhaps due to a read error. The rearrangement links TRBV30 to TRBJ1-4; D is undetermined. Per the germline V gene, CDR1 is GTSNPN and CDR2 is SVGIG (reference sequence). The CDR3 covers 14 residues. The CDR3 reads CAWRSGCAGEKLFF. Here the CDR3 DNA reads TGTGCATGGAGGAGTGGGTGCGCGGGTGAAAAACTGTTTTTT.

This clonotype showed up just a few times. A read error is possible here, since a much larger clone lies one base away. V and J are TRBV6-6 and TRBJ2-2, with D possibly TRBD1 on 5 matching bases. The CDR3 loop spans 13 amino acids. Germline V gene data show CDR1 as MNHNY and CDR2 as SVGAGI (reference sequence). The V end was cut by 2 bases, the J end by 7 bases, with 8 bases between. CDR3 DNA sequence: TGTGCCAGCAGTTACCAGGGCATCGGGGAGCTGTTTTTT. Translation: CASSYQGIGELFF.

Concerning this clonotype itself: Sequence at one end of the junction differs from germline and may be a read error. The rearrangement uses TRBV6-1 and TRBJ1-6; possible D gene TRBD1, 6 bases. Germline V gene sequence: CDR1 MNHNS, CDR2 SASEGT. The CDR3 totals 14 residues. CDR3 coding DNA: TGTGCCAGCACCTGGAAGGGGGAGAATCCACCCCTCCACTTC. This encodes CASTWKGENPPLHF.

The chain combines TRBV7-9 with TRBJ1-4, with D maybe TRBD1 (6 bases). In germline, CDR1 is SEHNR, CDR2 FQNEAQ (reference sequence). The CDR3 totals 15 residues. Trimming pared 4 bases from V and 5 bases from J, leaving 14 bases between. The CDR3: CASSYWTERNEKLFF. The DNA for the CDR3 is TGTGCCAGCAGCTATTGGACAGAGCGAAATGAAAAACTGTTTTTT.

In its sample, this clonotype was seen a few times. The chain links TRBV24-1 to TRBJ2-1, with 12 bases fitting TRBD1. CDR1 and CDR2 (germline): KGHDR, SFDVKD. The CDR3 is 15 amino acids. Trimming at V came to 2 bases and at J to 8 bases, leaving 3 bases not matched to a gene. The chain's CDR3 is CATSDSGTGGDEQFF. DNA for the CDR3: TGTGCCACCAGTGATTCCGGGACAGGGGGCGATGAGCAGTTCTTC.

The V and J genes are TRBV5-1 and TRBJ1-2; a possible D gene is TRBD1 (6 bases). The germline gives CDR1 SGHRS, CDR2 YFSETQ. The CDR3 contains 17 residues. Trimming stripped 0 bases from V and 8 bases from J, with 23 bases between. For the CDR3, the DNA is TGCGCCAGCAGCTTGGCTTCGGACAGACTCGGGATCTACGGCTACACCTTC. Its translation: CASSLASDRLGIYGYTF.

To note about this clonotype: Possible read error: a much larger clone is one base away. The chain joins TRBV6-1 to TRBJ2-3; 7 bases align to TRBD1. The CDR3 extends over 14 amino acids. V trimming: 6 bases; J trimming: 2 bases; junction bases outside the gene matches: 5. In germline, CDR1 is MNHNS, CDR2 SASEGT. CDR3 loop: CASSLDRYTDTQYF. CDR3 DNA sequence: TGTGCCAGCAGCCTGGACAGGTACACAGATACGCAGTATTTT.

The chain joins TRBV30 to TRBJ2-5; the D gene is possibly TRBD2 (6 bases). CDR3 length: 13 residues. The germline gives CDR1 GTSNPN, CDR2 SVGIG (reference sequence). The germline V and J ends were trimmed by 3 bases and 7 bases, with 15 bases remaining between them. The DNA for the CDR3 is TGTGCCTGGAGCGGGTCTTGCGGGACGACCCAGTACTTC. This gives the protein CAWSGSCGTTQYF. Full variable domain (outside the CDR3, taken from reference TRBV30 and TRBJ2-5): SQTIHQWPATLVQPVGSPLSLECTVEGTSNPNLYWYRQAAGRGLQLLFYSVGIGQISSEVPQNLSASRPQDRQFILSSKKLLLSDSGFYLCAWSGSCGTTQYFGPGTRLLVL.

As to this clonotype: One junction end disagrees with the germline gene, perhaps due to a read error. The chain uses TRBV2 and TRBJ1-5; D is ambiguous. Germline loops: CDR1 SNHLY, CDR2 FYNNEI. The CDR3 totals 17 residues. This CDR3 is CASQEVGYKRGNRPQHF. The CDR3 DNA follows: TGTGCCAGCCAGGAGGTCGGGTATAAACGCGGCAATCGGCCCCAGCATTTT.

This clonotype was counted once. Mismatch with germline at one junction end may stem from a read error. Here the CDR3 DNA reads TGTGCCAGCAGTTCACAGGGGTATGAGCACTTCTTC. Residues: CASSSQGYEHFF. The chain carries TRBV11-2 and TRBJ2-1; 7 nucleotides match TRBD1. This CDR3 has 12 residues. Germline CDR1 and CDR2: SGHAT and FQNNGV.

With regard to this clonotype: Because the CDR3 is missing its conserved closing phenylalanine or tryptophan, this is likely a read error. The limits of the CDR3 on the DNA are not certain, so only TCRdb's listed CDR3 is given. The chain links TRBV11-2 to TRBJ2-5. Germline V gene sequence: CDR1 SGHAT, CDR2 FQNNGV. Counting both end residues, the CDR3 totals 12 amino acids. This chain's CDR3 is CASRESQETQHS.

This clonotype was counted at least ten times. One base away lies a much larger clone, so this may be a sequencing read error. The V gene is TRBV11-2, the J gene TRBJ2-1; D is possibly TRBD1 (8 bases). The CDR3 spans 15 residues. Germline values: CDR1 SGHAT, CDR2 FQNNGV. The CDR3 coding sequence is TGTGCCGGCAGCTCGGGGGGCTGGGACAGGAATGAGCAGTTCTTC. This codes for CAGSSGGWDRNEQFF. The whole variable domain, remainder taken from reference TRBV11-2 and TRBJ2-1, is EAGVAQSPRYKIIEKRQSVAFWCNPISGHATLYWYQQILGQGPKLLIQFQNNGVVDDSQLPKDRFSAERLKGVDSTLKIQPAKLEDSAVYLCAGSSGGWDRNEQFFGPGTRLTVL.